This T cell receptor (beta chain) was documented in a study of OX40 agonist ivuxolimab in advanced cancers. Study information: Patients received ivuxolimab, an intravenous treatment, every 2 weeks at 0.01 to 10 mg/kg. General study results and limits: Both CD4+ and CD8+ T cell populations in blood had undergone clonal expansion by week 6 at 0.1 to 3.0 mg/kg. Expanded clones were, on average, more numerous in CD8+ T cells than in CD4+. Expansion of clones was among the lowest in partial responders at 0.1-3.0 mg/kg.

The CDR3 is 16 amino acids. V was pared by 3 bases and J by 7 bases, with 15 bases of the junction left unmatched. The germline CDR1 and CDR2 sequences are SGDLS and YYNGEE. Note on this clone: The antigen remains unidentified.

Assay: immunoSEQ multiplex PCR; the TCRdb copy retains only in-frame clones and omits some. The repertoire holds some 100,000 clones, with approximately 90% as singletons. The sample consisted of CD4+ or CD8+ T cells sorted from blood, taken in a trial of the OX40 agonist ivuxolimab. The chain carries TRBV9 and TRBJ1-2; 7 bases fit TRBD1. The clonotype was recovered from an adult with an advanced solid tumor such as melanoma, head and neck, liver or kidney cancer. The CDR3 region is CASSGSGTEGVGGYTF. CDR3 bases: TGTGCCAGCAGCGGCTCCGGGACAGAGGGTGTTGGTGGCTACACCTTC.